The next 20 T cell receptor beta chains were all read from a single sample in a study of blood T cell repertoires in COVID-19. Repertoires were generated with immunoSEQ multiplex PCR, while TCRdb's copy carries only in-frame clones and drops some. Here the sample spans a few hundred thousand clones, around 89% being singletons. The source material was PBMCs or T cells enriched from blood (not recorded which). The receptors derive from a middle-aged man who had recovered from COVID-19.

The chain has TRBV12-5 and TRBJ1-1, with D possibly being TRBD1 (6 bases). CDR3 size: 13 residues. Germline V gene lookup returns CDR1 LGHNT and CDR2 FRNRAP. With 6 bases removed from V and 1 base from J, the gap between germline ends came to 9 bases. The CDR3 loop is CASGKDRNTEAFF. For the CDR3, the DNA is TGTGCTAGTGGCAAGGACAGGAACACTGAAGCTTTCTTT.

This chain connects TRBV7-9 to TRBJ2-2; 9 nucleotides agree with TRBD1. The CDR3 loop spans 18 amino acids. After removal of 1 base from V and 1 base from J, the junction contained 7 bases not matched to a gene. Germline values: CDR1 SEHNR, CDR2 FQNEAQ (reference sequence). CDR3 nucleotide sequence: TGTGCCAGCAGCTTAGGGTCCTTGGGACAGGGGAACACCGGGGAGCTGTTTTTT. Translation gives CASSLGSLGQGNTGELFF.

The chain carries TRBV28 and TRBJ1-4, with 8 bases fitting TRBD1. With V trimmed by 6 bases and J by 4 bases, 4 bases remained unmatched. Germline V gene lookup returns CDR1 MDHEN and CDR2 SYDVKM. This CDR3 region has 14 residues. The CDR3, as DNA: TGTGCCAGCAGCTTGGGACAGGATAATGAAAAACTGTTTTTT. Its protein product is CASSLGQDNEKLFF.

The chain combines TRBV3-1 (or the pseudogene TRBV3-2) with TRBJ1-2; TRBD1 matches 9 bases. The CDR3 length is 15 residues. Germline trimming cut 0 bases from V and 7 bases from J; bases unmatched to any gene: 6. The germline CDR1 and CDR2 sequences are LGHDT and YNNKEL (reference sequence). The CDR3 here is CASSQDWGQGIGYTF. The CDR3 DNA follows: TGTGCCAGCAGCCAAGACTGGGGACAGGGTATTGGCTACACCTTC.

This clone was observed a single time. The CDR3 DNA reads TGTGCCAGCACCGATTCCGGGACAAATTACAATGAGCAGTTCTTC. Translation: CASTDSGTNYNEQFF. The J gene is TRBJ2-1, the V gene TRBV6-5; D perhaps matches TRBD1 (6 bases). Germline CDR1 is MNHEY and CDR2 is SVGAGI. The CDR3 is 15 residues long. V was pared by 7 bases and J by 4 bases, with 17 bases between.

This rearrangement joins TRBV5-1 to TRBJ2-2; D may be TRBD1 (5 bases). V lost 4 bases, J lost 0 bases, and 10 bases lay in between. There are 15 residues in the CDR3. Germline V gene data show CDR1 as SGHRS and CDR2 as YFSETQ. DNA of the CDR3: TGCGCCAGCAGCACACAGGTGACGAACACCGGGGAGCTGTTTTTT. This sequence encodes CASSTQVTNTGELFF.

The rearrangement uses TRBV4-2 and TRBJ2-3, with TRBD2 identical over 11 bases. V trimming: 1 base; J trimming: 4 bases; junction bases outside the gene matches: 7. There are 17 residues in the CDR3. Germline V gene data show CDR1 as LGHNA and CDR2 as YNFKEQ. The CDR3 loop is CASSQGGSGGASDTQYF. CDR3 bases: TGTGCCAGCAGCCAAGGAGGTAGCGGGGGGGCGTCAGATACGCAGTATTTT.

The V and J genes are TRBV6-2 or TRBV6-3 and TRBJ2-7, with D perhaps matching TRBD1 (5 bases). The germline V and J ends were trimmed by 2 bases and 3 bases, with 29 bases remaining between them. Germline V gives CDR1 MNHEY, CDR2 SVGEGT. The CDR3 sequence is 20 residues long. CDR3: CASSYLAGQGLHTKNYEQYF. The CDR3 DNA sequence: TGTGCCAGCAGTTACCTGGCCGGGCAGGGTTTGCATACCAAGAACTACGAGCAGTACTTC.

This clone was counted between two and nine times. The V call is TRBV2, the J call TRBJ1-1; 8 bases agree with TRBD1. CDR1 is SNHLY, CDR2 FYNNEI, per germline. J lost 3 bases, V lost 6 bases, and 9 bases had no gene match. CDR3 length equals 15 residues. The CDR3: CASSGYRDRHTEAFF. DNA of the CDR3: TGTGCCAGCAGCGGTTACCGGGACAGGCACACTGAAGCTTTCTTT.

This chain links TRBV11-3 with TRBJ2-7; 14 nucleotides line up with TRBD2. Germline assignment: CDR1 SGHNT and CDR2 YENEEA. The CDR3 totals 19 residues. With 4 bases clipped from V and 3 bases from J, the junction kept 14 bases outside the gene matches. CDR3 sequence (DNA): TGTGCCAGCAGCTCCACTTGCGGGACTAGCGGGAGACATATCTACGAGCAGTACTTC. It codes for CASSSTCGTSGRHIYEQYF.

Remarks on this clone: The sample has other DNA sequences that encode this CDR3 too. This chain uses TRBV25-1 with TRBJ1-2; D is perhaps TRBD1 (5 bases). The germline CDR1 and CDR2 sequences are MGHDK and SYGVNS. The V and J ends lost 6 bases and 11 bases respectively, with 31 bases between them. The CDR3 is 17 amino acids. CDR3 region: CASRTPGFRPQGEGYTF. CDR3 sequence (DNA): TGTGCCAGCAGGACCCCCGGATTCAGGCCTCAGGGCGAAGGTTACACCTTC.

The rearrangement joins TRBV28 to TRBJ2-5; maybe TRBD2 (5 bases). V was cut by 5 bases and J by 2 bases, with 12 bases left in between. The CDR3 consists of 14 residues. Germline V gives CDR1 MDHEN, CDR2 SYDVKM. The CDR3 loop is CASSPSLAQETQYF. CDR3 in DNA: TGTGCCAGCAGTCCATCCCTAGCTCAAGAGACCCAGTACTTC.

This clone has more than one count but fewer than ten. This sequence joins TRBV6-4 and TRBJ1-6, with TRBD1 as a possible D gene (5 bases). The V and J ends lost 3 bases and 9 bases respectively, with 12 bases between them. CDR1 is MRHNA and CDR2 is SNTAGT in the germline V gene. The length of the CDR3 is 14 residues. This chain's CDR3 is CASSEMGQGSPLHF. In DNA, the CDR3 is TGTGCCAGCAGTGAGATGGGGCAAGGTTCACCCCTCCACTTT.

The chain employs TRBV2 and TRBJ1-4; 9 bases agree with TRBD1. Losses at the gene ends were 3 bases for V and 8 bases for J; bases not matched to a gene: 4. This CDR3 comprises 14 residues. Germline loops: CDR1 SNHLY, CDR2 FYNNEI. The CDR3 DNA follows: TGTGCCAGCAGTGAGGACAGGGGAGGAGAAAAACTGTTTTTT. Translation: CASSEDRGGEKLFF.

V usage is TRBV2 and J usage is TRBJ1-4; D may be TRBD1 (6 bases). From germline, CDR1 is SNHLY and CDR2 FYNNEI. Trimming took 3 bases from V and 8 from J, leaving 7 bases between them. This CDR3 is 12 amino acids long. CDR3 bases: TGTGCCAGCAGTGAGAGGGGGGAAAAACTGTTTTTT. Residues: CASSERGEKLFF.

This chain joins TRBV4-1 and TRBJ2-3; D is unclear. V gave up 1 base and J gave up 5 bases, with 13 bases separating them. The germline V gene encodes CDR1 MGHRA and CDR2 YSYEKL. The CDR3 contains 15 residues. The CDR3 region is CASSQVGLLGDTQYF. The CDR3 coding sequence is TGCGCCAGCAGCCAAGTTGGCCTTCTTGGAGATACGCAGTATTTT.

The chain is built from TRBV9 and TRBJ1-2; D ambiguous. This CDR3 comprises 13 residues. Germline lookup yields CDR1 SGDLS and CDR2 YYNGEE. Trimming cost V 2 bases and J 7 bases, with 12 bases left between them. This CDR3 reads CASSVGELRGYTF. CDR3 sequence (DNA): TGTGCCAGCAGCGTCGGGGAGTTACGTGGCTACACCTTC.

The chain carries TRBV5-4 and TRBJ2-5; 8 positions match TRBD2. Germline CDR1 SGHNT, CDR2 YYREEE (reference sequence). The CDR3 length is 16 residues. The V gene end was trimmed by 4 bases and the J gene end by 1 base; junction bases not matched to a gene: 9. The CDR3, as DNA: TGTGCCAGCAGCCCCGCCGGGACTAGGGGCCAAGAGACCCAGTACTTC. Translation: CASSPAGTRGQETQYF.

The chain combines TRBV5-4 with TRBJ2-2, with TRBD1 matching 10 bases. Trimming removed 1 base from V and 7 bases from J; junction bases left unmatched: 4. The CDR3 is 15 amino acids. Germline V CDR1 and CDR2: SGHNT, YYREEE (reference sequence). The CDR3 sequence is CASSLWDRGGGELFF. CDR3 nucleotide sequence: TGTGCCAGCAGCTTGTGGGACAGGGGCGGCGGGGAGCTGTTTTTT.

The chain recombines TRBV7-9 with TRBJ1-1; the D gene is possibly TRBD1 (6 bases). Germline-derived CDR1 and CDR2 are SEHNR and FQNEAQ (reference sequence). The V end was cut by 2 bases, the J end by 5 bases, with 15 bases between. The CDR3 spans 15 residues. CDR3 sequence: CASSLSGGGQTEAFF. In nucleotides, the CDR3 is TGTGCCAGCAGCTTATCGGGGGGCGGACAAACTGAAGCTTTCTTT.